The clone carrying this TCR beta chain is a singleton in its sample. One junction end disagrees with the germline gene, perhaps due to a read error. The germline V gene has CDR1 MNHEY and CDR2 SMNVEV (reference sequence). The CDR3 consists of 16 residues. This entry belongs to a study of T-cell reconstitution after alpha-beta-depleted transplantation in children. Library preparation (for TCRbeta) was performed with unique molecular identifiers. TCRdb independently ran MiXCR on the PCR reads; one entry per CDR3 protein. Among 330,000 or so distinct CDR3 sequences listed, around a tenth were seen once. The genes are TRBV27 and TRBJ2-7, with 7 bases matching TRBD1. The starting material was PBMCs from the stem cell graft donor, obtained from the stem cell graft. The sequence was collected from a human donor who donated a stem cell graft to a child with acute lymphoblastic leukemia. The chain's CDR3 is CARSLRGRTGPYEQYF. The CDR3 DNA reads TGTGCCAGAAGTTTACGCGGGCGGACAGGCCCCTACGAGCAGTACTTC.